The 3 T cell receptor beta chains below were found in one sample sequenced in a study of read filtering for tumor transcriptome and immune sequencing. This library used roughly 0.4 ug RNA and molecular barcoded adaptors spanning alpha/delta and beta/gamma chains. One entry per CDR3 protein, called by TCRdb with MiXCR from the reads. The sample has roughly 82,000 distinct CDR3 sequences; roughly an eighth are singletons. Sequences were obtained from a population of CD138-negative cells sorted from bone marrow. The source is a donor over 35 with multiple myeloma.

This clonotype was counted only a few times. The chain carries TRBV7-2 and TRBJ1-3; the D gene is possibly TRBD1 (5 bases). The CDR3 contains 15 residues. V lost 5 bases and J lost 4, with 15 bases in between. CDR1 and CDR2 from the germline V gene are SGHTA and FQGNSA. The CDR3 coding sequence is TGTGCCAGCAGCCAAGGCAGGGTAGCGGGAAACACCATATATTTT. It codes for CASSQGRVAGNTIYF.

This clonotype came up many times. The chain carries TRBV7-2 and TRBJ2-1; possibly TRBD2 for D (5 bases). Germline V gives CDR1 SGHTA, CDR2 FQGNSA. V shed 1 base and J shed 6 bases, with 10 bases lying between them. CDR3 length: 14 amino acids. DNA of the CDR3: TGTGCCAGCAGCTTAGGCGGACTCACCAATGAGCAGTTCTTC. Translating it yields CASSLGGLTNEQFF. Looking up the rest from reference TRBV7-2 and TRBJ2-1 gives the full variable domain: GAGVSQSPSNKVTEKGKDVELRCDPISGHTALYWYRQSLGQGLEFLIYFQGNSAPDKSGLPSDRFSAERTGGSVSTLTIQRTQQEDSAVYLCASSLGGLTNEQFFGPGTRLTVL.

This clonotype was observed a few times. The chain employs TRBV6-2 or TRBV6-3 and TRBJ1-5; unclear D gene. Trimming removed 2 bases from V and 0 bases from J, with 11 bases in between. CDR1 MNHEY and CDR2 SVGEGT come from the germline V gene. CDR3 length equals 16 residues. The CDR3 sequence is CASSYGVSNSNQPQHF. CDR3 nucleotides: TGTGCCAGCAGTTACGGCGTCAGCAATAGCAATCAGCCCCAGCATTTT.